A single sample is the source of the 17 T cell receptor beta chains below, sequenced in a study of a mutant IDH1 vaccine in newly diagnosed glioma (dated by TCRdb to the early 2020s). The library was built by means of the immunoSEQ multiplex PCR assay. This is the immuneACCESS table as TCRdb keeps it, with only in-frame sequences that have V and J called. A part of the clones is gone; compared with another copy, unresolved V genes explain less than half, and the rest is unexplained. The sample contains about 54,000 clones, approximately 81% of them found a single time. Of the sample, approximately 19% is held by the ten largest clones. The sample's time point label is to be understood as: baseline, week 1 (first vaccination visit). The meaning of the sample's treatment or condition label: pre-vaccination baseline after standard-of-care therapy. This specimen consisted of PBMCs, obtained from a glioma patient treated with radiotherapy, temozolomide or both. The source of these receptors is a young man with glioma.

This clone turned up a few times. The V gene is TRBV6-5, the J gene TRBJ1-1; 9 nucleotides match TRBD1. J gave up 4 bases and V 2 bases, and 2 bases lay outside the gene matches. The length of the CDR3 is 14 residues. Germline lookup yields CDR1 MNHEY and CDR2 SVGAGI. Here the CDR3 reads CASSYKTGGTEAFF. CDR3 coding DNA: TGTGCCAGCAGTTACAAGACAGGGGGCACTGAAGCTTTCTTT.

This clone occurred once. The CDR3 loop reads CASGGGYSNQPQHF. As DNA, the CDR3 is TGTGCCAGCGGTGGTGGGTATAGCAATCAGCCCCAGCATTTT. The rearrangement joins TRBV27 to TRBJ1-5; D is uncertain. Trimming left V 8 bases short and J 0 bases short, with 11 bases between. This CDR3 has 14 residues. The V gene's germline CDR1 is MNHEY and CDR2 SMNVEV (reference sequence).

The chain combines TRBV9 with TRBJ2-2, with 7 bases matching TRBD2. CDR3 length: 16 residues. Per the germline V gene, CDR1 is SGDLS and CDR2 is YYNGEE. Germline trimming cut 4 bases from V and 1 base from J; bases unmatched to any gene: 7. Written as DNA, the CDR3 is TGTGCCAGCAGCTCCATTGGGGGGGAGAACACCGGGGAGCTGTTTTTT. The encoded protein is CASSSIGGENTGELFF.

The chain employs TRBV2 and TRBJ1-1; TRBD1 might be the D (5 bases). CDR1 is SNHLY and CDR2 is FYNNEI in the germline V gene. With 5 bases removed from V and 0 bases from J, the gap between germline ends came to 13 bases. The CDR3 covers 15 residues. The CDR3 loop is CASSWGGSLNTEAFF. Written as DNA, the CDR3 is TGTGCCAGCAGTTGGGGCGGGTCTCTGAACACTGAAGCTTTCTTT.

The chain joins TRBV20-1 to TRBJ2-2; D is uncertain. The V gene's germline CDR1 is DFQATT and CDR2 SNEGSKA (reference sequence). The V gene lost 0 bases and the J gene lost 8 bases, with 4 bases spanning the gap. There are 11 residues in the CDR3. CDR3 sequence: CSARDRGELFF. The CDR3 nucleotides read TGCAGTGCTAGAGATAGGGGGGAGCTGTTTTTT.

This chain links TRBV19 with TRBJ1-1; tentatively, D is TRBD1 (6 bases). The CDR3 totals 12 residues. Between the trimmed V and J ends, which lost 7 bases and 6 bases, there was a span of 12 bases. Germline V CDR1 and CDR2: LNHDA, SQIVND (reference sequence). The DNA for the CDR3 is TGTGCCAGTAACGCAGGGGTCGCTGAAGCTTTCTTT. Its translation is CASNAGVAEAFF.

In this sample, this clone turned up once. The chain is built from TRBV6-5 and TRBJ2-7; D not certain. The ends were cut back, 6 bases at V and 0 bases at J, with 12 bases in the middle. The germline gives CDR1 MNHEY, CDR2 SVGAGI. The CDR3 is 14 amino acids. This CDR3 reads CASSRYSRSYEQYF. The CDR3 region has the DNA TGTGCCAGCAGCCGATACAGCCGCTCCTACGAGCAGTACTTC.

J is TRBJ1-1 and V is TRBV6-6; 7 bases are a match to TRBD1. Unmatched junction bases numbered 9, after V lost 5 bases and J lost 3 bases. In germline, CDR1 is MNHNY, CDR2 SVGAGI (reference sequence). This CDR3 is built from 15 residues. The CDR3 reads CASSPQQGWDTEAFF. In nucleotides, the CDR3 is TGTGCCAGCAGTCCCCAACAGGGGTGGGACACTGAAGCTTTCTTT.

V usage is TRBV4-2 and J usage is TRBJ2-7, with D uncertain. Trimming removed 0 bases at V and 3 bases at J, with 12 bases between. From germline, CDR1 is LGHNA and CDR2 YNFKEQ. The CDR3 extends over 15 amino acids. The DNA for the CDR3 is TGTGCCAGCAGCCAAGAAGACCGTCAGAACTACGAGCAGTACTTC. Protein sequence: CASSQEDRQNYEQYF.

The chain links TRBV5-1 to TRBJ1-2; 8 nucleotides align to TRBD1. The CDR3 consists of 13 residues. Looked up from germline, CDR1 is SGHRS and CDR2 is YFSETQ. The J segment lost 7 bases and the V segment lost 4 bases, leaving 6 bases of the junction unmatched. CDR3 residues: CASSPQGASGYTF. The CDR3 DNA follows: TGCGCCAGCAGCCCGCAGGGGGCGAGTGGCTACACCTTC.

The chain is built from TRBV5-6 and TRBJ2-3; possibly TRBD2 for D (5 bases). Trimming shortened V by 7 bases and J by 0 bases, and 15 bases separated the two germline ends. The CDR3 covers 15 residues. Germline loops: CDR1 SGHDT, CDR2 YYEEEE. The CDR3 DNA reads as TGTGCCAGCTCCCCCAGGAGGCTTAGCACAGATACGCAGTATTTT. This codes for CASSPRRLSTDTQYF.

The chain is built from TRBV9 and TRBJ1-4, with D maybe TRBD1 (5 bases). Germline CDR1 and CDR2: SGDLS and YYNGEE. V was pared by 1 base and J by 3 bases, with 25 bases between. The CDR3 length is 20 residues. The CDR3 nucleotides read TGTGCCAGCAGCGTATGGTCGATGAGGTTGGCGGGGGTACCTAATGAAAAACTGTTTTTT. Translation gives CASSVWSMRLAGVPNEKLFF.

The genes are TRBV30 and TRBJ1-2; no definite D call. Germline values: CDR1 GTSNPN, CDR2 SVGIG (reference sequence). Trimming left V 4 bases short and J 1 base short, with 10 bases between. CDR3 size: 13 residues. CDR3 nucleotide sequence: TGTGCCTGGACCCTGACGGGTAACTATGGCTACACCTTC. This codes for CAWTLTGNYGYTF.

This clone was recorded a few times. The chain has TRBV7-2 and TRBJ1-1; the D gene is possibly TRBD1 (6 bases). Germline lookup yields CDR1 SGHTA and CDR2 FQGNSA. The CDR3 is 14 residues long. V was pared by 5 bases and J by 7 bases, with 17 bases between. CDR3 nucleotides: TGTGCCAGCAGCCAGGGGCCGACGGCGTTTGAAGCTTTCTTT. It yields the protein CASSQGPTAFEAFF.

The chain joins TRBV7-8 to TRBJ2-7, with TRBD1 identical over 10 bases. The CDR3 loop spans 15 amino acids. J gave up 0 bases and V 3 bases, and 2 bases lay outside the gene matches. Germline V gives CDR1 SGHVS, CDR2 FQNEAQ. CDR3 DNA sequence: TGTGCCAGCAGCTTTGGACAGGGGGGCTCCTACGAGCAGTACTTC. This gives the protein CASSFGQGGSYEQYF.

V gene TRBV7-9 combines with J gene TRBJ1-6; 8 positions match TRBD1. Germline V gene sequence: CDR1 SEHNR, CDR2 FQNEAQ (reference sequence). This CDR3 has 16 amino acids. V shed 5 bases and J 6 bases; nucleotides not matched to a gene: 9. Here the CDR3 DNA reads TGTGCCAGCAGCCCAGGGGGCGGTCAGTTTAATTCACCCCTCCACTTT. Its protein product is CASSPGGGQFNSPLHF.

V usage is TRBV4-3 and J usage is TRBJ2-7; 9 positions match TRBD1. This CDR3 is built from 15 residues. CDR1 and CDR2 (germline): LGHNA, YSLEER. The ends lost 3 bases at V and 2 bases at J; junction bases unmatched: 5. The CDR3 region has the DNA TGCGCCAGCAGCCAGGCACGACAGGGGGCCTACGAGCAGTACTTC. Translation: CASSQARQGAYEQYF.